This TCR beta chain came from a study of cytomegalovirus exposure and HLA in healthy donors. General study findings and limits: A few of the chains that were CMV-associated were confirmed in vitro to be specific for CMV antigens. Fewer N-insertions than the approximately 610-donor mean were reportedly shown by an Asian-associated ancestry cluster in a later analysis. TCR beta V- and J-gene trimming, according to a later analysis, was linked to a missense DCLRE1C variant. V segments that were indistinguishable, TRBV6-2 and TRBV6-3 among them, were omitted from analysis.

This CDR3 is 16 amino acids long. The germline V gene encodes CDR1 MNHEY and CDR2 SVGAGI. V lost 2 bases and J lost 2, with 15 bases in between. On this clone itself: Its antigen remains unidentified.

The PCR used 60 Vbeta and 13 Jbeta primers. Sequencing used immunoSEQ multiplex PCR; TCRdb keeps in-frame clones, though not all of them. The profile shows under 150,000 clones, around 73% of them singletons. The gene calls are TRBV6-5 and TRBJ1-1; D gene ambiguous. The sequence was collected from a human donor in good health. The sample comprised PBMCs. This chain's CDR3 is CASSYGGARGNTEAFF. Written as DNA, the CDR3 is TGTGCCAGCAGTTACGGTGGTGCCCGGGGTAACACTGAAGCTTTCTTT.